Below, one T cell receptor (beta chain) is given with its context. The data stem from a study of T cells expressing NK-cell markers. Germline CDR1 MNHEY, CDR2 SMNVEV (reference sequence). The CDR3 has 14 residues. TCRdb reworked the 5' RACE reads into one entry per CDR3 protein, no DNA. The listing contains roughly 350,000 distinct CDR3 sequences. This TCR came from a man between 18 and 69 years old in good health. The sequencing input was blood T cells: a sorted CD56 or NKG2C T cell subset, CD4+ or CD8+ T cells, or bulk PBMC T cells (not recorded which). The gene calls are TRBV27 and TRBJ2-2; the D call of TRBD1 rests on TCRdb alone, since no DNA is present to check it. The CDR3 sequence: CASSTGTGSGELFF.